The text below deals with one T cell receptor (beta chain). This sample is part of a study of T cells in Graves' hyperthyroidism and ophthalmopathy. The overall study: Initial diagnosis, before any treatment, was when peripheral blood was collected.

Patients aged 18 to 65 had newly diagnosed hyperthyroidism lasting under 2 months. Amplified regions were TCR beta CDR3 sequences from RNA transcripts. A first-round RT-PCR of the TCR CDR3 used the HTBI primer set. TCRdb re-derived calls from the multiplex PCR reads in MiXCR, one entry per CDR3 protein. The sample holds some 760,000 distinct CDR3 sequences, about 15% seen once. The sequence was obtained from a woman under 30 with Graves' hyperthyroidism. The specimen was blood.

The CDR3 nucleotides are TGCAGCGGGCGTATGGGGACAGGGAATTCACCCCTCCACTTT. Translated: CSGRMGTGNSPLHF. This chain joins TRBV20-1 and TRBJ1-6; 9 bases align to TRBD1. Germline V gene sequence: CDR1 DFQATT, CDR2 SNEGSKA (reference sequence). The CDR3 is made up of 14 amino acids.